These 7 T cell receptor beta chains were sequenced from one sample in a study of blood T cells in healthy people across ages. Then a second PCR, running about 7 to 11 cycles, was carried out with a sample-barcoded 5' primer and a J-beta primer mix. Each CDR3 protein is one row after TCRdb ran MiXCR on the 5' RACE reads. Of fewer than 1,200,000 distinct CDR3 sequences in the sample, 25% are singletons; the top ten hold approximately 0.79%. This sample also appeared in a second study, on T cells of mothers and their children.

Sequencing used blood. The receptors stem from a girl aged 2 to 9 in good health.

With respect to this clonotype: A read error may account for a junction end that differs from germline. This chain links TRBV27 with TRBJ1-1, with a weak D call TRBD1 (5 bases). The CDR3 has 17 amino acids. Germline V gives CDR1 MNHEY, CDR2 SMNVEV (reference sequence). The DNA for the CDR3 is TGTGCCAGCAGTTCGACCCAATTACAGGCGCCGAACACTGAGGCTTTCTTT. As protein: CASSSTQLQAPNTEAFF.

This clonotype was seen a handful of times. V is TRBV2 and J is TRBJ2-4; TRBD1 agrees at 10 bases. J gave up 6 bases and V 3 bases, and 5 bases lay outside the gene matches. The CDR3 is made up of 15 amino acids. Germline V gene lookup returns CDR1 SNHLY and CDR2 FYNNEI. The CDR3 protein is CASSDGGQGLNIQYF. The CDR3 DNA reads TGTGCCAGCAGTGATGGGGGACAGGGGTTAAACATTCAGTACTTC.

This clonotype was detected many times. The chain recombines TRBV29-1 with TRBJ2-5; no clear D gene. CDR1 and CDR2 from the germline V gene are SQVTM and ANQGSEA. With 4 bases removed from V and 3 bases from J, the gap between germline ends came to 9 bases. This CDR3 spans 12 amino acids. The CDR3 DNA reads as TGCAGCGTTGTTTTAGTTGAAGAGACCCAGTACTTC. It encodes CSVVLVEETQYF.

This clonotype was seen only a few times. The J gene is TRBJ2-7, the V gene TRBV4-1; D gene ambiguous. Trimming pared 5 bases from V and 4 bases from J, leaving 18 bases between. Germline loops: CDR1 MGHRA, CDR2 YSYEKL. This CDR3 comprises 15 residues. CDR3 bases: TGCGCCAGCAGCATAAGGGTTTCGATCGGATACGAGCAGTACTTC. Translation gives CASSIRVSIGYEQYF.

This clonotype has a handful of counts. The chain links TRBV5-1 to TRBJ1-5; unclear D gene. Germline-derived CDR1 and CDR2 are SGHRS and YFSETQ. The CDR3 extends over 14 amino acids. The V and J ends lost 6 bases and 3 bases respectively, with 13 bases between them. The DNA for the CDR3 is TGCGCCAGCATGATCTCGCGGGACAATCAGCCCCAGCATTTT. It yields the protein CASMISRDNQPQHF. Together with reference TRBV5-1 and TRBJ1-5, the CDR3 gives the full variable domain: KAGVTQTPRYLIKTRGQQVTLSCSPISGHRSVSWYQQTPGQGLQFLFEYFSETQRNKGNFPGRFSGRQFSNSRSEMNVSTLELGDSALYLCASMISRDNQPQHFGDGTRLSIL.

The sample holds a few counts of this clonotype. This chain uses TRBV7-3 with TRBJ2-1; 9 nucleotides align to TRBD1. After removal of 1 base from V and 4 bases from J, the junction contained 5 bases not matched to a gene. Germline lookup yields CDR1 SGHTA and CDR2 FQGTGA. The CDR3 spans 16 residues. DNA of the CDR3: TGTGCCAGCAGCTTAAATTGGGACAGGGCTTACAATGAGCAGTTCTTC. This encodes CASSLNWDRAYNEQFF.

The chain has TRBV6-5 and TRBJ2-2; 10 bases are a match to TRBD2. Losses at the gene ends were 6 bases for V and 6 bases for J; bases not matched to a gene: 7. The CDR3 has 15 amino acids. Per the germline V gene, CDR1 is MNHEY and CDR2 is SVGAGI. The CDR3 nucleotides are TGTGCCAGCAGCCCTAGCGGGGGTATATCCGGGGAGCTGTTTTTT. This sequence encodes CASSPSGGISGELFF.